The entry that follows covers one T cell receptor beta chain sequence. PCR primers comprised 60 Vbeta and 13 Jbeta primers. Generated by immunoSEQ multiplex PCR, the TCRdb table keeps only in-frame clones and is missing some. The table lists about 130,000 clones, around four fifths of them singletons. CDR1 MGHRA and CDR2 YSYEKL come from the germline V gene. There are 19 residues in the CDR3. V lost 0 bases, J lost 4 bases, and 13 bases stayed unmatched. This sample was included in a study of cytomegalovirus exposure and HLA in healthy donors. This TCR derives from a man aged 35 to 55 in good health and CMV-seronegative. Material for sequencing was PBMCs. V gene TRBV4-1 combines with J gene TRBJ2-3; the match to TRBD1 covers 10 bases. DNA for the CDR3: TGCGCCAGCAGCCAAGATTGGACAGGGGGTCGATCGAGGGCAGATACGCAGTATTTT. It codes for CASSQDWTGGRSRADTQYF.